This T cell receptor (beta chain) was captured in a study of blood T cells in healthy people across ages. Primers used in a second PCR of about 6 to 11 cycles were a sample-barcoded 5' primer and a J-beta primer mix. TCRdb re-derived calls from the 5' RACE reads in MiXCR, one entry per CDR3 protein. Of fewer than 800,000 distinct CDR3 sequences in the sample, 45% to 50% are singletons; the top ten hold 30% to 40%. This clonotype was counted only a few times. Germline V CDR1 and CDR2: DFQATT, SNEGSKA (reference sequence). The J segment lost 0 bases and the V segment lost 1 base, leaving 12 bases of the junction unmatched. The CDR3 totals 19 residues.

The source material was blood. The source is an older woman in good health. This chain links TRBV20-1 with TRBJ2-3; TRBD2 matches 11 bases. In DNA, the CDR3 is TGCAGTGCTAGAGGCTGGGTAGCGGGAGGGCGGCGTAGCACAGATACGCAGTATTTT. Amino acids: CSARGWVAGGRRSTDTQYF.